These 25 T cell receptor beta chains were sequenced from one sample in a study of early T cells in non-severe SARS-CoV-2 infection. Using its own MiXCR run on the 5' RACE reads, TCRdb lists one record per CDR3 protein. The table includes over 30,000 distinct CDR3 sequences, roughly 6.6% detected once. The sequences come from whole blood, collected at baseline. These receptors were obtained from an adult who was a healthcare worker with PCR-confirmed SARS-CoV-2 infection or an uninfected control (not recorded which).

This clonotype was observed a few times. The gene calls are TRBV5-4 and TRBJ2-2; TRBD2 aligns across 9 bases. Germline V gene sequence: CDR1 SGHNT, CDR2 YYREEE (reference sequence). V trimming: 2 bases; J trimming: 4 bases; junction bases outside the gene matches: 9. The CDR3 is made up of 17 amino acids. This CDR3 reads CASSFLAGTSTTGELFF. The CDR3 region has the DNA TGTGCCAGCAGCTTCCTAGCGGGAACTTCCACCACCGGGGAGCTGTTTTTT.

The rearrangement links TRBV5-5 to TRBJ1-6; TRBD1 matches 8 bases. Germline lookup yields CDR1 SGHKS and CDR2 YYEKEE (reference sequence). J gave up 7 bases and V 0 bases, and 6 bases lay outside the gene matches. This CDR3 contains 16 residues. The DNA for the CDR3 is TGTGCCAGCAGCTTGGCTCCGGGACAGGCCAATTCACCCCTCCACTTT. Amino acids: CASSLAPGQANSPLHF.

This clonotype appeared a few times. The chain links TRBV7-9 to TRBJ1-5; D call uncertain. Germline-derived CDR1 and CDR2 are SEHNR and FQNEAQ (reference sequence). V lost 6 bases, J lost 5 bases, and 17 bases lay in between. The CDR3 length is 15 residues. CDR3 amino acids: CASSLLQSGDQPQHF. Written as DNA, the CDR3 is TGTGCCAGCAGTCTTCTTCAGAGTGGGGATCAGCCCCAGCATTTT.

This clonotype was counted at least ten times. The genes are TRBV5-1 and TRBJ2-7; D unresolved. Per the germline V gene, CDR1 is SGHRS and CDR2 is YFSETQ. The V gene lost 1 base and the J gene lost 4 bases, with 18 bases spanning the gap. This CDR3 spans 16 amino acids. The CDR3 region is CASSLRPDGGLYEQYF. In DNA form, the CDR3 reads TGCGCCAGCAGCTTGAGGCCAGATGGTGGATTATACGAGCAGTACTTC.

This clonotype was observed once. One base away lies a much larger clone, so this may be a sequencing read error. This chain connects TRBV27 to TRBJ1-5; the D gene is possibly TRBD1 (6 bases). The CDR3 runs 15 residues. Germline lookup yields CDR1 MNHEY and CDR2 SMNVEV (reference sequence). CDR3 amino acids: CVSRYGGSGNQPQHF. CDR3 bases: TGTGTCAGCAGGTACGGGGGCTCGGGCAATCAGCCCCAGCATTTT.

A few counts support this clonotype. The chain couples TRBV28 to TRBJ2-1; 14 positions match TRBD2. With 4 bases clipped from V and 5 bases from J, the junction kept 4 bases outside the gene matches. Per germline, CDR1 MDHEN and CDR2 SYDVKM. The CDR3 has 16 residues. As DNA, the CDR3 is TGTGCCAGCAGTTCCCCGGGACTAGCGGGGGACAATGAGCAGTTCTTC. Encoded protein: CASSSPGLAGDNEQFF.

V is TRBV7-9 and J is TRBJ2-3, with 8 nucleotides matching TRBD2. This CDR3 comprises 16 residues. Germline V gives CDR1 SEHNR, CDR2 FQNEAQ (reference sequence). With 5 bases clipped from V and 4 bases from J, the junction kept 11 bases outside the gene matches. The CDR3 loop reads CASSPRAGEISDTQYF. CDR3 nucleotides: TGTGCCAGCAGCCCCAGAGCGGGAGAAATATCAGATACGCAGTATTTT.

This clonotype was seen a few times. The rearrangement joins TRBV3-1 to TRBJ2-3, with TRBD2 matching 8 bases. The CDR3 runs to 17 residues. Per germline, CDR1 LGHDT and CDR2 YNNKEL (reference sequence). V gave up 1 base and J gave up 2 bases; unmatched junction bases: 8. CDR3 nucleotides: TGTGCCAGCAGCCAAGTGTCGCTACTAGCGGCCACAGATACGCAGTATTTT. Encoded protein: CASSQVSLLAATDTQYF.

As DNA, the CDR3 is TGCGCCAGCAGCCAGGGGGTTTGGGGAACCTACGAGCAGTACTTC. Translated, it gives CASSQGVWGTYEQYF. This sequence joins TRBV4-3 and TRBJ2-7; D assignment may be TRBD1 or TRBD2 (5 bases each). The V end was cut by 3 bases, the J end by 2 bases, with 14 bases between. CDR1 is LGHNA and CDR2 is YSLEER in the germline V gene. CDR3 length equals 15 residues.

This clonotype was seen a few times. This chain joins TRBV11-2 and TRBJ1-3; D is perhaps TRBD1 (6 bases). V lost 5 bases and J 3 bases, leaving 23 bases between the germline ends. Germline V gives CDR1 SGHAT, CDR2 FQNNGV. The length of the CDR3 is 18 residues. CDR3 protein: CASSPGLTTGYYGNTIYF. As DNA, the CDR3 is TGTGCCAGCAGCCCGGGATTGACAACAGGGTACTATGGAAACACCATATATTTT. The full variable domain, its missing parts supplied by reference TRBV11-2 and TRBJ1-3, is EAGVAQSPRYKIIEKRQSVAFWCNPISGHATLYWYQQILGQGPKLLIQFQNNGVVDDSQLPKDRFSAERLKGVDSTLKIQPAKLEDSAVYLCASSPGLTTGYYGNTIYFGEGSWLTVV.

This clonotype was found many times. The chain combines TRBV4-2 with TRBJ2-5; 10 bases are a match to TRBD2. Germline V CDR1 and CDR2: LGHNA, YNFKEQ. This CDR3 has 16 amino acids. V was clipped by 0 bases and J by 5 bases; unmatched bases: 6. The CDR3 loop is CASSQETSGSVETQYF. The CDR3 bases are TGTGCCAGCAGCCAAGAGACTAGCGGGTCGGTGGAGACCCAGTACTTC.

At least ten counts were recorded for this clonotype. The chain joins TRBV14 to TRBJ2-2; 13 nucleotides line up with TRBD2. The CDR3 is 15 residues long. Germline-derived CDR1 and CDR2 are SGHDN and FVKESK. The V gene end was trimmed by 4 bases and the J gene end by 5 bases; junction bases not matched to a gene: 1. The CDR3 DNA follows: TGTGCCAGCAGCCTACTAGCGGGAGGGACCGGGGAGCTGTTTTTT. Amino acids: CASSLLAGGTGELFF.

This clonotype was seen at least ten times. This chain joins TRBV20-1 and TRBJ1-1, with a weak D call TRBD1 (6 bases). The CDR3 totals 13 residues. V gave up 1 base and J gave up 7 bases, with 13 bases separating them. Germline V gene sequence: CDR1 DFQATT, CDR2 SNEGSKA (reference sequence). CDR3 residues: CSARAQRGVEAFF. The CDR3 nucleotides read TGCAGTGCTAGAGCCCAAAGGGGGGTTGAAGCTTTCTTT.

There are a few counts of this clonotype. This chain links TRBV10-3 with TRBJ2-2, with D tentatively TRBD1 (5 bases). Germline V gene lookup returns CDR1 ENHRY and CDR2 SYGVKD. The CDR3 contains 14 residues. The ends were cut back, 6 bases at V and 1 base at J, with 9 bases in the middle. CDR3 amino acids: CAIRRGQNTGELFF. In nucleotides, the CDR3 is TGTGCCATCAGACGCGGACAGAACACCGGGGAGCTGTTTTTT.

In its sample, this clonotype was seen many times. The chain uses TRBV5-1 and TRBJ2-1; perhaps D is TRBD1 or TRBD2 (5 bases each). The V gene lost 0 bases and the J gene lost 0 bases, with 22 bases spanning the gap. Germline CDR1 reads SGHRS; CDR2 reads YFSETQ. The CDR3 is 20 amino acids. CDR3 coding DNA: TGCGCCAGCAGCTTGGCTCCGGTTAGGACGGGACGAAGCTCCTACAATGAGCAGTTCTTC. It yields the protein CASSLAPVRTGRSSYNEQFF.

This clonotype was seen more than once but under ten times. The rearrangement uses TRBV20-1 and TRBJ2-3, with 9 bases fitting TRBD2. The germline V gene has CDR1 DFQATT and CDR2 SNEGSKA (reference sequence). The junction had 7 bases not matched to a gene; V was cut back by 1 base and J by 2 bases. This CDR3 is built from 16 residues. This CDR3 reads CSARAIAGESTDTQYF. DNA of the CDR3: TGCAGTGCTAGAGCAATAGCGGGAGAGTCCACAGATACGCAGTATTTT.

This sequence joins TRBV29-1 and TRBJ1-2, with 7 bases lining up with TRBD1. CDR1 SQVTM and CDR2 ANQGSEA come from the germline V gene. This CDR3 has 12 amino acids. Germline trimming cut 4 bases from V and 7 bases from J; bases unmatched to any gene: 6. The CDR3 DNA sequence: TGCAGCGTTGGCCACGGGACAGCTGGCTACACCTTC. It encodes CSVGHGTAGYTF.

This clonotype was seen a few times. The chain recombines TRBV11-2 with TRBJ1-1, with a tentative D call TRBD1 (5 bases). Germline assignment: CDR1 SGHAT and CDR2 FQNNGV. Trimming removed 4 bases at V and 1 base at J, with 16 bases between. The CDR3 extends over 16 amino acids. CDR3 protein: CASSSKRGGGNTEAFF. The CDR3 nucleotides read TGTGCCAGCAGCTCCAAAAGGGGAGGAGGGAACACTGAAGCTTTCTTT.

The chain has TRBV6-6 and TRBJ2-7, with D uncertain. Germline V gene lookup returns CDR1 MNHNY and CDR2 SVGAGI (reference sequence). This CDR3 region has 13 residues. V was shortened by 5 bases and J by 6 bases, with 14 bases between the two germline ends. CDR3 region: CASSPETMSEQYV. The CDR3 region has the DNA TGTGCCAGCAGTCCTGAAACTATGAGCGAGCAGTACGTC.

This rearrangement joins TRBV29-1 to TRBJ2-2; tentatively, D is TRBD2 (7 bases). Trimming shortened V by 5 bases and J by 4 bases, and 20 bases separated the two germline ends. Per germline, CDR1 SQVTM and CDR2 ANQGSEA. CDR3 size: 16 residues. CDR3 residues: CSVLGGAGYATGELFF. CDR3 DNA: TGCAGCGTTCTTGGGGGGGCAGGGTACGCCACCGGGGAGCTGTTTTTT.

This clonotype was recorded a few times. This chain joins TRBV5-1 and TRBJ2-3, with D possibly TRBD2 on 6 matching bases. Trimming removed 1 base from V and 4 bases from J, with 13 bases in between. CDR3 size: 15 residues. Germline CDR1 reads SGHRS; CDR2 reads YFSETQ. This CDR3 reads CASSLTGGGADTQYF. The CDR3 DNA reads TGCGCCAGCAGCTTGACCGGGGGAGGCGCAGATACGCAGTATTTT.

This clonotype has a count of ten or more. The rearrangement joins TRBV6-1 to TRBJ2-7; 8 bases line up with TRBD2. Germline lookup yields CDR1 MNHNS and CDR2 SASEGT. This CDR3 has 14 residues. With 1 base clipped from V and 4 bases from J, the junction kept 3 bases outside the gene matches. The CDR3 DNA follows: TGTGCCAGCAGTGAAGGGAGCGGGAGTTACGAGCAGTACGTC. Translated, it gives CASSEGSGSYEQYV.

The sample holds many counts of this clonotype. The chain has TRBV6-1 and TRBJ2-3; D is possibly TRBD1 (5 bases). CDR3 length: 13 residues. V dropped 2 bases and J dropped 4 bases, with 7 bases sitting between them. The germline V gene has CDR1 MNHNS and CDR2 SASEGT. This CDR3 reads CASSELQADTQYF. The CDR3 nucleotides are TGTGCCAGCAGTGAACTACAGGCAGATACGCAGTATTTT.

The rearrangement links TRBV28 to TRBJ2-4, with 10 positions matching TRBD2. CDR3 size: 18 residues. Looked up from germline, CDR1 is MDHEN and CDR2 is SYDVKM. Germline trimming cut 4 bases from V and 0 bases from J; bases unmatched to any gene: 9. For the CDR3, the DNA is TGTGCCAGCAGTTCACCATGGACTAGCGGAATAGCCAAAAACATTCAGTACTTC. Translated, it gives CASSSPWTSGIAKNIQYF. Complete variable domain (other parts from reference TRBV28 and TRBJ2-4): DVKVTQSSRYLVKRTGEKVFLECVQDMDHENMFWYRQDPGLGLRLIYFSYDVKMKEKGDIPEGYSVSREKKERFSLILESASTNQTSMYLCASSSPWTSGIAKNIQYFGAGTRLSVL.

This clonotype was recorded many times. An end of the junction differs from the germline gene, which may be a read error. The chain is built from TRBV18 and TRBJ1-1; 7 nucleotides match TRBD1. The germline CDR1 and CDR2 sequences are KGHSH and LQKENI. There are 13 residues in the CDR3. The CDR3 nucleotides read TGTGCCAGCTCCCCACAGGGGTTCACTGAAGCTTTCTTT. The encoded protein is CASSPQGFTEAFF.